This T cell receptor beta chain was sequenced in a study of blood T cell repertoires in COVID-19. Study as a whole: COVID-19 samples from acute and convalescent phases originated in the United States, Italy and Spain.

In the original processing: Amplifying reference gene primers gave estimates of nucleated cell counts. Sequencing was performed with immunoSEQ multiplex PCR; in TCRdb, only in-frame clones are kept and a portion is missing. D and trimming were read from the DNA, whereas the V and J calls and clone size are those reported in that table. This table holds about 160,000 clones, approximately 92% found once. Trimming pared 0 bases from V and 7 bases from J, leaving 6 bases between. This CDR3 spans 13 amino acids. Germline assignment: CDR1 LGHNA and CDR2 YNFKEQ. Material: peripheral blood. This sequence was found in a woman between 50 and 59 years old with acute or convalescent COVID-19. This chain connects TRBV4-2 to TRBJ2-2; D not resolved. The CDR3 sequence: CASSQDQVGELFF. The CDR3 DNA reads as TGTGCCAGCAGCCAAGATCAGGTCGGGGAGCTGTTTTTT.